This T cell receptor (beta chain) comes out of a study of blood T cells in healthy people across ages. CDR1 SEHNR and CDR2 FQNEAQ come from the germline V gene (reference sequence). The CDR3 runs to 14 residues. This clonotype was detected once. The junction does not match germline at one end; this may be a read error. With a J-beta primer mix and a sample-barcoded 5' primer, a second PCR ran about 7 to 12 cycles. A template-switch adaptor containing 12 random nucleotides labeled each cDNA molecule. MiXCR, run by TCRdb on the 5' RACE reads, gives a single entry per CDR3 protein. The repertoire holds about 1.5 million distinct CDR3 sequences, under 55% seen once, with about 4.1% in the top ten.

This chain uses TRBV7-9 with TRBJ2-3; 10 positions agree with TRBD1. Sequenced sample: blood. This TCR was recovered from a woman aged 18-35 years in good health. The CDR3 coding sequence is TGTGCCTGCAGCGACAGGGGGCGCACAGATACGCAGTATTTT. Its translation: CACSDRGRTDTQYF.